This T cell receptor (beta chain) was recorded in a study of T cells in Graves' hyperthyroidism and ophthalmopathy. General observations from the study: Blood held most thyroid clonotypes expanded above 0.001 frequency. Ophthalmopathy prediction by the model preceded onset by a median roughly 6 months.

Patients aged 18 to 65 had newly diagnosed hyperthyroidism lasting under 2 months. Uncontrolled infection, other autoimmune disease, pregnancy or lactation barred patients from enrollment. Trimming took off 5 bases at V and 9 bases at J, with 20 bases between the two ends. CDR1 and CDR2 from the germline V gene are SEHNR and FQNEAQ (reference sequence). The CDR3 is 15 amino acids. RNA transcripts yielded amplified TCR beta CDR3 regions. With the HTBI primer set, the TCR CDR3 went through a first round of RT-PCR. One entry per CDR3 protein results from TCRdb running MiXCR on the multiplex PCR reads. The table lists around 700,000 distinct CDR3 sequences, 18% of them singletons, with around 17% in the top ten. This clonotype came up a few times. What it binds is unknown.

This receptor was identified in a woman between 45 and 65 years old with Graves' hyperthyroidism that later progressed to Graves' ophthalmopathy. This chain joins TRBV7-9 and TRBJ1-5, with D possibly being TRBD1 (6 bases). The specimen was blood. The CDR3 is CASSGDMTAIMPQHF. In DNA form, the CDR3 reads TGTGCCAGCAGCGGGGACATGACAGCAATCATGCCCCAGCATTTT.